This TCR beta chain was recorded in a study of T-cell memory formation after mild COVID-19. A single record per CDR3 protein comes from TCRdb applying MiXCR to the 5' RACE reads. The repertoire holds about 340,000 distinct CDR3 sequences, with around 15% as singletons. Germline CDR1 is SGHTS and CDR2 is YDEGEE. The CDR3 is 15 amino acids. V lost 6 bases to trimming and J lost 5 bases, with 18 bases between them. This clonotype was seen more than once but under ten times. The origin of this receptor is a man younger than 30 who had mild COVID-19 (a few samples of this study predate the infection). Cell type and time point are not known. The chain recombines TRBV5-8 with TRBJ1-5, with D maybe TRBD1 (6 bases). Input material: PBMCs or a T cell subset sorted from them (not recorded which). The CDR3 nucleotides read TGTGCCAGCACCCGGGGGGGCAGGGAATATCAGCCCCAGCATTTT. Translation: CASTRGGREYQPQHF.